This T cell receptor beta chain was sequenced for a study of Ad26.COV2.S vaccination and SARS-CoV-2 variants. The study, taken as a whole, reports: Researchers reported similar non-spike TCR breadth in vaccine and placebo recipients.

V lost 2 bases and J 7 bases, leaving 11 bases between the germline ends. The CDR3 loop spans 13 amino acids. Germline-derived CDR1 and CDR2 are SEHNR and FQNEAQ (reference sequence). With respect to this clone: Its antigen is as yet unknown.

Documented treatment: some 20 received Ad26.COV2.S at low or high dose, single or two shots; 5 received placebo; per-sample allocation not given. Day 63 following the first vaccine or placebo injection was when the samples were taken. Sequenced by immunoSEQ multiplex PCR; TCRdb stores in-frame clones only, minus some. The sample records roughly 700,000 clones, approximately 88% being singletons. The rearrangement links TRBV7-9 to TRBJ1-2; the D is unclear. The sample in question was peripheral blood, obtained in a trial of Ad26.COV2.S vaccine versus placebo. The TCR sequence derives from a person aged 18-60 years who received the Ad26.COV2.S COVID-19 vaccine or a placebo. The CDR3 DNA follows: TGTGCCAGCAGCTTATTTGATGATGGTGGCTACACCTTC. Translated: CASSLFDDGGYTF.